These 28 T cell receptor beta chains originate from one sample sequenced in a study of beta chain features in type 1 diabetes. Of the isolated RNA, all was reverse transcribed, and so the sequenced material was expressed TCRB transcripts. Generated by immunoSEQ multiplex PCR, the TCRdb table keeps only in-frame clones and is missing some. The sample carries around 250,000 clones, roughly 21% recorded once. Broader study findings: TCRB CDR3s were moderately but significantly shorter in Type 1 diabetes patients in all four CD4+ subsets.

For these TCRs, the target antigens are not known. Material for sequencing was naive CD4+ T cells from blood. The receptors shown here come from a woman in her thirties or forties with type 1 diabetes.

J is TRBJ1-1 and V is TRBV18, with 8 bases matching TRBD1. V lost 4 bases, J lost 6 bases, and 10 bases stayed unmatched. This CDR3 contains 15 residues. Germline V lookup: CDR1 KGHSH, CDR2 LQKENI. Here the CDR3 DNA reads TGTGCCAGCTCACGTGAGACAGGGGCTACGGCTGAAGCTTTCTTT. Protein product: CASSRETGATAEAFF.

CDR3 residues: CASSYDSRSNYGYTF. The CDR3 coding sequence is TGTGCCAGCAGTTACGACAGCCGATCTAACTATGGCTACACCTTC. This chain joins TRBV6-6 and TRBJ1-2; D might be TRBD1 (5 bases). This CDR3 contains 15 residues. Germline V gene data show CDR1 as MNHNY and CDR2 as SVGAGI (reference sequence). Trimming removed 2 bases at V and 0 bases at J, with 10 bases between.

The chain uses TRBV6-5 and TRBJ1-2, with 7 bases that match TRBD1. The length of the CDR3 is 15 residues. Germline loops: CDR1 MNHEY, CDR2 SVGAGI. V shed 5 bases, J shed 5 bases, and the junction held 11 bases outside the gene matches. CDR3 coding DNA: TGTGCCAGCAGTGCTCAAATGGGGACAGCATATGGCTACACCTTC. Its protein is CASSAQMGTAYGYTF.

The chain employs TRBV5-4 and TRBJ1-6; 9 nucleotides match TRBD1. Germline-derived CDR1 and CDR2 are SGHNT and YYREEE (reference sequence). The CDR3 is made up of 15 amino acids. V lost 4 bases, J lost 5 bases, and 4 bases stayed unmatched. CDR3 sequence (DNA): TGTGCCAGCAGCCCGTGGACAGGGGATAATTCACCCCTCCACTTT. It encodes CASSPWTGDNSPLHF.

This clone was found a few times. This chain links TRBV5-1 with TRBJ2-1; D may be TRBD1 (6 bases). Germline V gene sequence: CDR1 SGHRS, CDR2 YFSETQ. V shed 3 bases and J shed 7 bases, with 11 bases lying between them. The CDR3 contains 13 residues. CDR3 bases: TGCGCCAGCAGCTGGGAGACAGGTAATGAGCAGTTCTTC. This encodes CASSWETGNEQFF. Looking up the rest from reference TRBV5-1 and TRBJ2-1 gives the full variable domain: KAGVTQTPRYLIKTRGQQVTLSCSPISGHRSVSWYQQTPGQGLQFLFEYFSETQRNKGNFPGRFSGRQFSNSRSEMNVSTLELGDSALYLCASSWETGNEQFFGPGTRLTVL.

The chain employs TRBV4-1 and TRBJ1-1; TRBD1 aligns across 8 bases. The CDR3 length is 14 residues. CDR1 is MGHRA, CDR2 YSYEKL, per germline. V lost 3 bases and J lost 4; bases outside the gene matches: 4. The CDR3 coding sequence is TGCGCCAGCAGCCAGCGGACAGGGTTCACTGAAGCTTTCTTT. Amino acids: CASSQRTGFTEAFF.

This clone was seen a handful of times. J is TRBJ2-7 and V is TRBV7-2; the D gene is possibly TRBD1 (5 bases). Germline values: CDR1 SGHTA, CDR2 FQGNSA. The CDR3 extends over 17 amino acids. The V end was cut by 5 bases, the J end by 4 bases, with 24 bases between. Written as DNA, the CDR3 is TGTGCCAGCAGCCCCCCCGCAGAGGCAGGGCGTAGGTACGAGCAGTACTTC. The encoded protein is CASSPPAEAGRRYEQYF.

The chain uses TRBV25-1 and TRBJ2-1; TRBD1 agrees at 8 bases. V shed 7 bases and J 9 bases; nucleotides not matched to a gene: 11. The germline V gene encodes CDR1 MGHDK and CDR2 SYGVNS. The CDR3 is made up of 14 amino acids. The CDR3 reads CASTRGGQGAEQFF. In nucleotides, the CDR3 is TGTGCCAGCACCCGAGGAGGACAGGGCGCTGAGCAGTTCTTC.

The chain is built from TRBV5-6 and TRBJ1-4; D might be TRBD1 (5 bases). V lost 4 bases and J lost 8, with 12 bases in between. This CDR3 is built from 13 residues. The germline gives CDR1 SGHDT, CDR2 YYEEEE. CDR3 nucleotide sequence: TGTGCCAGCAGCCTGGGGACTGACGAAAAACTGTTTTTT. Amino acids: CASSLGTDEKLFF.

This clone was counted only a few times. The V and J genes are TRBV5-1 and TRBJ1-5, with TRBD1 matching 10 bases. This CDR3 spans 16 amino acids. Germline CDR1 and CDR2: SGHRS and YFSETQ. J gave up 0 bases and V 5 bases, and 5 bases lay outside the gene matches. The CDR3 nucleotides read TGCGCCAGCAGTTCCGGACAGGGGGGTAGCAATCAGCCCCAGCATTTT. Its translation is CASSSGQGGSNQPQHF. Variable domain in full (rest from reference TRBV5-1 and TRBJ1-5): KAGVTQTPRYLIKTRGQQVTLSCSPISGHRSVSWYQQTPGQGLQFLFEYFSETQRNKGNFPGRFSGRQFSNSRSEMNVSTLELGDSALYLCASSSGQGGSNQPQHFGDGTRLSIL.

This chain joins TRBV28 and TRBJ2-7, with D tentatively TRBD2 (6 bases). The CDR3 runs 13 residues. CDR1 is MDHEN, CDR2 SYDVKM, per germline. The V end lost 10 bases, the J end lost 2 bases, and 15 bases lay between the germline ends. The CDR3 protein is CATERSGAYEQYF. In DNA form, the CDR3 reads TGTGCCACAGAAAGATCGGGAGCCTACGAGCAGTACTTC.

This clone was seen only a few times. The chain is built from TRBV16 and TRBJ2-1; 10 nucleotides agree with TRBD1. With 8 bases clipped from V and 6 bases from J, the junction kept 13 bases outside the gene matches. Germline V CDR1 and CDR2: KGHSY, FQNENV. The CDR3 consists of 16 residues. The CDR3 bases are TGTGCCAGCGCCCGTTTCGGGACAGGGGCCTCCAATGAGCAGTTCTTC. It yields the protein CASARFGTGASNEQFF.

The table lists this clone with a few counts. This sequence joins TRBV7-8 and TRBJ1-5, with D unclear. The CDR3 runs 14 residues. V was trimmed by 5 bases and J by 6 bases, leaving 14 bases between them. Germline CDR1 and CDR2: SGHVS and FQNEAQ. The DNA of the CDR3 is TGTGCCAGCAGCGCGGACTCGTCCCGTCAGCCCCAGCATTTT. Translated: CASSADSSRQPQHF.

This clone has more than one count but fewer than ten. V usage is TRBV7-2 and J usage is TRBJ2-5, with D tentatively TRBD1 (6 bases). The germline V and J ends were trimmed by 3 bases and 5 bases, with 13 bases remaining between them. In germline, CDR1 is SGHTA, CDR2 FQGNSA. The CDR3 sequence is 14 residues long. The CDR3 nucleotides read TGTGCCAGCAGCTTCGAAGGGGGTCGCGAGACCCAGTACTTC. As protein: CASSFEGGRETQYF.

This clone was counted between two and nine times. This rearrangement joins TRBV6-5 to TRBJ2-7; weak D call: TRBD1 (6 bases). Germline V gene lookup returns CDR1 MNHEY and CDR2 SVGAGI. The CDR3 extends over 14 amino acids. Trimming shortened V by 4 bases and J by 7 bases, and 17 bases separated the two germline ends. The CDR3 is CASSLYRETGEQYF. Written as DNA, the CDR3 is TGTGCCAGCAGTTTGTACAGGGAAACGGGTGAGCAGTACTTC.

In this sample, this clone turned up a few times. V usage is TRBV7-3 and J usage is TRBJ2-2; 7 nucleotides align to TRBD1. J gave up 5 bases and V 5 bases, and 5 bases lay outside the gene matches. This CDR3 is built from 14 residues. The germline gives CDR1 SGHTA, CDR2 FQGTGA. The chain's CDR3 is CASSAQGVTGELFF. CDR3 sequence (DNA): TGTGCCAGCAGCGCCCAGGGGGTAACCGGGGAGCTGTTTTTT.

This clone was seen a handful of times. This rearrangement joins TRBV7-9 to TRBJ2-5; TRBD1 matches at 11 bases. CDR1 and CDR2 (germline): SEHNR, FQNEAQ (reference sequence). CDR3 length equals 14 residues. V was clipped by 5 bases and J by 3 bases; unmatched bases: 2. Written as DNA, the CDR3 is TGTGCCAGCAGCCGGGGACAGGGGGAAGAGACCCAGTACTTC. It translates to CASSRGQGEETQYF.

This clone was observed a single time. The gene calls are TRBV27 and TRBJ1-1, with D possibly being TRBD1 (5 bases). Germline-derived CDR1 and CDR2 are MNHEY and SMNVEV (reference sequence). CDR3 size: 13 residues. Trimming removed 5 bases from V and 7 bases from J, with 14 bases in between. In DNA form, the CDR3 reads TGTGCCAGCAGTGCGGGGGGAACCTTTGAAGCTTTCTTT. Encoded protein: CASSAGGTFEAFF.

The rearrangement joins TRBV7-2 to TRBJ2-3; no reliable D call. V shed 3 bases and J shed 8 bases, with 9 bases lying between them. CDR1 and CDR2 (germline): SGHTA, FQGNSA. The CDR3 sequence is 12 residues long. CDR3 DNA: TGTGCCAGCAGCTTTGACTCGGGTACGCAGTATTTT. Amino acids: CASSFDSGTQYF. Full variable domain (outside the CDR3, taken from reference TRBV7-2 and TRBJ2-3): GAGVSQSPSNKVTEKGKDVELRCDPISGHTALYWYRQSLGQGLEFLIYFQGNSAPDKSGLPSDRFSAERTGGSVSTLTIQRTQQEDSAVYLCASSFDSGTQYFGPGTRLTVL.

The gene calls are TRBV19 and TRBJ1-5; tentatively, D is TRBD1 (6 bases). The CDR3 sequence is 15 residues long. V was pared by 5 bases and J by 4 bases, with 15 bases between. From germline, CDR1 is LNHDA and CDR2 SQIVND (reference sequence). CDR3 nucleotides: TGTGCCAGTAGTTCCGCCGGGGGGCTTAATCAGCCCCAGCATTTT. Protein sequence: CASSSAGGLNQPQHF.

This clone appeared a few times. The J gene is TRBJ2-7, the V gene TRBV5-1; tentatively, D is TRBD2 (6 bases). Trimming took off 0 bases at V and 5 bases at J, with 15 bases between the two ends. CDR3 size: 15 residues. Germline CDR1 is SGHRS and CDR2 is YFSETQ. The CDR3 nucleotides read TGCGCCAGCAGCTTGGGTTTCCAGGGAGGCGACGAGCAGTACTTC. Its translation: CASSLGFQGGDEQYF.

The chain links TRBV30 to TRBJ1-5; D gene ambiguous. This CDR3 spans 13 amino acids. Germline V gene data show CDR1 as GTSNPN and CDR2 as SVGIG (reference sequence). V gave up 2 bases and J gave up 5 bases, with 10 bases separating them. The DNA for the CDR3 is TGTGCCTGGAGTTTCAGCCGGGATCAGCCCCAGCATTTT. Amino acid sequence: CAWSFSRDQPQHF.

The chain employs TRBV19 and TRBJ1-5, with 7 bases fitting TRBD1. The CDR3 has 14 amino acids. Germline CDR1 is LNHDA and CDR2 is SQIVND (reference sequence). V lost 6 bases, J lost 1 base, and 3 bases stayed unmatched. For the CDR3, the DNA is TGTGCCAGTAGGCAGGACAGGAGCAATCAGCCCCAGCATTTT. Translated, it gives CASRQDRSNQPQHF.

This clone was found a few times. V and J are TRBV5-1 and TRBJ2-1, with 7 bases identical to TRBD2. Trimming at V came to 0 bases and at J to 8 bases, leaving 5 bases not matched to a gene. Germline CDR1 is SGHRS and CDR2 is YFSETQ. This CDR3 has 14 amino acids. This CDR3 reads CASSLALAGDEQFF. In nucleotides, the CDR3 is TGCGCCAGCAGCTTGGCCCTGGCGGGAGATGAGCAGTTCTTC.

The chain joins TRBV2 to TRBJ2-5, with 7 bases aligning to TRBD2. There are 14 residues in the CDR3. Germline CDR1 is SNHLY and CDR2 is FYNNEI. In DNA, the CDR3 is TGTGCGAGCGGGGCAGCTACACGCCAAGAGACCCAGTACTTC. It yields the protein CASGAATRQETQYF.

This clone has a handful of counts. V usage is TRBV7-9 and J usage is TRBJ2-1; TRBD2 might be the D (6 bases). Trimming removed 3 bases at V and 3 bases at J, with 12 bases between. Germline V gene sequence: CDR1 SEHNR, CDR2 FQNEAQ (reference sequence). This CDR3 has 15 amino acids. CDR3 DNA: TGTGCCAGCAGCTTGTCCGGGACTCACTACAATGAGCAGTTCTTC. Translation: CASSLSGTHYNEQFF.

V is TRBV28 and J is TRBJ1-5; 9 bases map to TRBD1. V lost 5 bases, J lost 5 bases, and 10 bases stayed unmatched. Germline V CDR1 and CDR2: MDHEN, SYDVKM. CDR3 length equals 16 residues. CDR3: CASSTYDRGYYQPQHF. The CDR3 DNA follows: TGTGCCAGCAGTACCTACGACAGGGGGTACTATCAGCCCCAGCATTTT. Variable domain in full (rest from reference TRBV28 and TRBJ1-5): DVKVTQSSRYLVKRTGEKVFLECVQDMDHENMFWYRQDPGLGLRLIYFSYDVKMKEKGDIPEGYSVSREKKERFSLILESASTNQTSMYLCASSTYDRGYYQPQHFGDGTRLSIL.

In this sample, this clone turned up a few times. The chain combines TRBV29-1 with TRBJ1-3, with D hard to call. This CDR3 comprises 11 residues. Germline values: CDR1 SQVTM, CDR2 ANQGSEA. The V and J ends lost 7 bases and 3 bases respectively, with 7 bases between them. CDR3 amino acids: CSAHSGNTIYF. The CDR3 DNA is TGCAGCGCTCACAGTGGAAACACCATATATTTT.